The 22 T cell receptor beta chains in this list originate from one sample, sequenced in a study of T cell changes during pregnancy in multiple sclerosis. Assay: immunoSEQ multiplex PCR; the TCRdb copy retains only in-frame clones and omits some. The sample holds tens of thousands of clones; roughly 94% are singletons and the top ten take 0.7% to 0.95%. Specimen: peripheral blood, collected in the third trimester of pregnancy. All receptors derive from a female donor with multiple sclerosis, enrolled in a pregnancy study.

The chain recombines TRBV30 with TRBJ1-1; a possible D gene is TRBD1 (5 bases). Between the trimmed V and J ends, which lost 0 bases and 0 bases, there was a span of 14 bases. This CDR3 is 16 amino acids long. In germline, CDR1 is GTSNPN, CDR2 SVGIG (reference sequence). The CDR3 spells CAWSVPPGGMNTEAFF. The CDR3 coding sequence is TGTGCCTGGAGTGTACCCCCCGGGGGAATGAACACTGAAGCTTTCTTT.

The chain recombines TRBV9 with TRBJ2-1; weak D call: TRBD1 (5 bases). CDR1 is SGDLS and CDR2 is YYNGEE in the germline V gene. V lost 4 bases and J lost 0, with 8 bases in between. The CDR3 is 14 amino acids. The CDR3 bases are TGTGCCAGCAGCCCCAGGGACTCCTACAATGAGCAGTTCTTC. Translating it yields CASSPRDSYNEQFF.

The V and J genes are TRBV5-1 and TRBJ2-1; 13 nucleotides agree with TRBD2. Germline V CDR1 and CDR2: SGHRS, YFSETQ. J was trimmed by 7 bases and V by 4 bases; bases with no gene match: 11. This CDR3 is 17 amino acids long. The CDR3 sequence is CASSSLGTSGALNEQFF. In DNA form, the CDR3 reads TGCGCCAGCAGCAGCCTAGGGACTAGCGGGGCCTTAAATGAGCAGTTCTTC.

This clone was seen only once. The chain combines TRBV5-1 with TRBJ2-6; D unclear. V was shortened by 5 bases and J by 0 bases, with 12 bases between the two germline ends. CDR1 and CDR2 (germline): SGHRS, YFSETQ. The CDR3 has 16 amino acids. This CDR3 is CASSPYSRSGANVLTF. The DNA of the CDR3 is TGCGCCAGCAGTCCTTACTCCCGCTCTGGGGCCAACGTCCTGACTTTC.

The chain is built from TRBV7-9 and TRBJ1-1; D gene ambiguous. V dropped 4 bases and J dropped 0 bases, with 3 bases sitting between them. The CDR3 consists of 12 residues. The germline gives CDR1 SEHNR, CDR2 FQNEAQ (reference sequence). Here the CDR3 reads CASSSMNTEAFF. In nucleotides, the CDR3 is TGTGCCAGCAGCTCCATGAACACTGAAGCTTTCTTT.

V is TRBV30 and J is TRBJ2-7, with 7 nucleotides matching TRBD2. Germline assignment: CDR1 GTSNPN and CDR2 SVGIG (reference sequence). The length of the CDR3 is 12 residues. J lost 7 bases, V lost 1 base, and 4 bases had no gene match. The CDR3 protein is CAWSAGGSEQYF. The CDR3 DNA sequence: TGTGCCTGGAGTGCCGGGGGGAGTGAGCAGTACTTC. Drawing the rest from reference TRBV30 and TRBJ2-7, the complete variable domain is SQTIHQWPATLVQPVGSPLSLECTVEGTSNPNLYWYRQAAGRGLQLLFYSVGIGQISSEVPQNLSASRPQDRQFILSSKKLLLSDSGFYLCAWSAGGSEQYFGPGTRLTVT.

This clone showed up just once. This sequence joins TRBV29-1 and TRBJ1-1; D gene uncertain. Deletions cut 6 bases from V and 11 bases from J, with 13 bases between. CDR3 length: 10 amino acids. CDR1 and CDR2 (germline): SQVTM, ANQGSEA. The CDR3 DNA follows: TGCAGCGTCGAGACGACTGCGGCTTTCTTT. This gives the protein CSVETTAAFF.

The V call is TRBV6-1, the J call TRBJ2-7; TRBD2 matches at 9 bases. V lost 1 base and J lost 4; bases outside the gene matches: 5. Germline V gene data show CDR1 as MNHNS and CDR2 as SASEGT. The length of the CDR3 is 15 residues. In nucleotides, the CDR3 is TGTGCCAGCAGTGAAGTAGGCGGGAGGGGTTACGAGCAGTACTTC. This translates into CASSEVGGRGYEQYF.

This sequence joins TRBV5-1 and TRBJ1-1; 7 bases align to TRBD1. The CDR3 is 12 amino acids. Germline CDR1 reads SGHRS; CDR2 reads YFSETQ. V was pared by 3 bases and J by 8 bases, with 4 bases of the junction left unmatched. The CDR3 nucleotides are TGCGCCAGCAGCTACGGGACAGCCGAAGCTTTCTTT. As protein: CASSYGTAEAFF.

The chain employs TRBV27 and TRBJ1-2; possible D gene TRBD1, 5 bases. There are 12 residues in the CDR3. Germline V gene data show CDR1 as MNHEY and CDR2 as SMNVEV (reference sequence). V was pared by 7 bases and J by 6 bases, with 12 bases between. The chain's CDR3 is CASNLGGDGYTF. The CDR3 region has the DNA TGTGCCAGCAACCTTGGGGGGGATGGCTACACCTTC.

The CDR3 DNA reads as TGTGCCAGCAGCCGGGAGCACAATCAGCCCCAGCATTTT. Translation: CASSREHNQPQHF. The gene calls are TRBV6-5 and TRBJ1-5; D is uncertain. Germline-derived CDR1 and CDR2 are MNHEY and SVGAGI. The V end lost 6 bases, the J end lost 3 bases, and 9 bases lay between the germline ends. This CDR3 comprises 13 residues.

The V and J genes are TRBV28 and TRBJ1-2, with D uncertain. Germline V lookup: CDR1 MDHEN, CDR2 SYDVKM. This CDR3 has 13 amino acids. V lost 5 bases, J lost 4 bases, and 11 bases lay in between. The CDR3 region is CASSSGPSYGYTF. In nucleotides, the CDR3 is TGTGCCAGCAGTAGCGGACCTTCCTATGGCTACACCTTC.

This rearrangement joins TRBV5-4 to TRBJ2-5, with a tentative D call TRBD2 (6 bases). Trimming took off 1 base at V and 5 bases at J, with 12 bases between the two ends. CDR1 and CDR2 (germline): SGHNT, YYREEE (reference sequence). The CDR3 covers 14 residues. This CDR3 reads CASSLKLAGETQYF. The DNA of the CDR3 is TGTGCCAGCAGCTTGAAACTAGCTGGGGAGACCCAGTACTTC.

The chain has TRBV11-1 and TRBJ2-2; D is unclear. This CDR3 spans 13 amino acids. Germline V gene data show CDR1 as SGHAT and CDR2 as FQDESV (reference sequence). V was clipped by 6 bases and J by 5 bases, with 10 bases between them. The CDR3 DNA follows: TGTGCCAGCAGGGAGCCCCTAACCGGGGAGCTGTTTTTT. Its translation: CASREPLTGELFF.

The rearrangement uses TRBV28 and TRBJ2-7, with 10 bases identical to TRBD1. The J segment lost 4 bases and the V segment lost 2 bases, leaving 8 bases of the junction unmatched. The CDR3 is 16 residues long. CDR1 MDHEN and CDR2 SYDVKM come from the germline V gene. CDR3 sequence reads: CASSLPPGQGKYEQYF. The CDR3 DNA reads TGTGCCAGCAGTTTACCCCCGGGACAGGGGAAATACGAGCAGTACTTC.

V usage is TRBV2 and J usage is TRBJ2-2, with D maybe TRBD1 (5 bases). V was shortened by 9 bases and J by 4 bases, with 12 bases between the two germline ends. Germline CDR1 and CDR2: SNHLY and FYNNEI. CDR3 length: 13 amino acids. This CDR3 is CASGRVGTGELFF. DNA of the CDR3: TGTGCCAGTGGCAGGGTAGGCACCGGGGAGCTGTTTTTT.

The rearrangement joins TRBV7-6 to TRBJ1-2, with D perhaps TRBD1 (6 bases). The CDR3 contains 14 residues. Trimming stripped 0 bases from V and 8 bases from J, with 13 bases between. CDR1 and CDR2 from the germline V gene are SGHVS and FNYEAQ. CDR3: CASSLAVGAGGYTF. The CDR3 DNA reads TGTGCCAGCAGCTTAGCGGTGGGGGCGGGCGGCTACACCTTC.

The chain is built from TRBV4-1 and TRBJ2-1; TRBD2 aligns across 8 bases. Germline-derived CDR1 and CDR2 are MGHRA and YSYEKL. Trimming cost V 3 bases and J 0 bases; bases outside gene matches: 4. This CDR3 has 16 residues. CDR3 bases: TGCGCCAGCAGCCAGATAGCGGGGAGCTCCTACAATGAGCAGTTCTTC. Encoded protein: CASSQIAGSSYNEQFF.

The gene calls are TRBV2 and TRBJ2-7; 9 bases fit TRBD2. Germline V lookup: CDR1 SNHLY, CDR2 FYNNEI. The length of the CDR3 is 13 residues. With 4 bases clipped from V and 7 bases from J, the junction kept 5 bases outside the gene matches. CDR3 region: CASSVLAGGEQYF. CDR3 nucleotides: TGTGCCAGCAGTGTTCTCGCGGGGGGGGAGCAGTACTTC.

To note about this clone: Sequence at one end of the junction differs from germline and may be a read error. The V gene is TRBV19, the J gene TRBJ2-7; 10 positions match TRBD2. The V gene's germline CDR1 is LNHDA and CDR2 SQIVND (reference sequence). CDR3 length: 15 amino acids. This CDR3 is CASSIGLAGSSEQYF. The CDR3 DNA is TGTGCCAGTAGTATAGGACTAGCGGGTTCCTCCGAGCAGTACTTC.

This clone appeared a single time. The V call is TRBV6-6, the J call TRBJ2-1; D not resolved. This CDR3 spans 13 amino acids. Trimming pared 0 bases from V and 6 bases from J, leaving 6 bases between. CDR1 is MNHNY and CDR2 is SVGAGI in the germline V gene (reference sequence). CDR3 DNA: TGTGCCAGCAGTTACTCGGTTAGCAATGAGCAGTTCTTC. This sequence encodes CASSYSVSNEQFF.

The rearrangement uses TRBV2 and TRBJ2-5, with D tentatively TRBD2 (7 bases). V was clipped by 10 bases and J by 5 bases, with 20 bases between them. From germline, CDR1 is SNHLY and CDR2 FYNNEI. The CDR3 spans 14 residues. The DNA for the CDR3 is TGTGCCACTCACCCGGGGGGCCCGCGGGAGACCCAGTACTTC. Protein sequence: CATHPGGPRETQYF.